The 28 T cell receptor beta chains in this list originate from one sample, sequenced in a study of metastatic and nonmetastatic thyroid tumors. Among the patients, none had received any treatment before thyroid surgery. Using MiXCR, TCRdb re-called clones from the PCR reads. The repertoire holds some 40,000 clones, approximately 24% seen once, with about 14% in the top ten. Sequenced material: tumor tissue. Every receptor here comes from a female donor with papillary thyroid cancer or a benign thyroid nodule (not recorded which). Some clones in this sample may be carry-over from other donors' samples.

Many counts were recorded for this clone. This chain links TRBV12-3 or TRBV12-4 with TRBJ2-7; D may be TRBD1 (6 bases). CDR3 length equals 15 residues. Trimming took off 5 bases at V and 2 bases at J, with 16 bases between the two ends. CDR3 DNA sequence: TGTGCCAGCAGTCAACTAACAGGGATTACCTACGAGCAGTACTTC. Translation gives CASSQLTGITYEQYF.

In this sample, this clone turned up many times. The chain recombines TRBV5-1 with TRBJ1-1; no reliable D call. Germline V gene data show CDR1 as SGHRS and CDR2 as YFSETQ. CDR3 length: 15 residues. The V end was cut by 4 bases, the J end by 4 bases, with 17 bases between. The CDR3 spells CASSPLEAGGTEAFF. CDR3 nucleotides: TGCGCCAGCAGCCCCCTTGAGGCGGGCGGCACTGAAGCTTTCTTT.

This clone was picked up many times. The rearrangement links TRBV4-1 to TRBJ1-5, with 7 bases identical to TRBD1. Germline CDR1 and CDR2: MGHRA and YSYEKL. Losses at the gene ends were 4 bases for V and 1 base for J; bases not matched to a gene: 4. This CDR3 has 15 amino acids. CDR3 region: CASSREQGSNQPQHF. CDR3 nucleotides: TGCGCCAGCAGCCGAGAACAGGGGAGCAATCAGCCCCAGCATTTT.

This chain uses TRBV20-1 with TRBJ1-1, with unresolved D. The germline gives CDR1 DFQATT, CDR2 SNEGSKA (reference sequence). The length of the CDR3 is 11 residues. Trimming removed 4 bases at V and 8 bases at J, with 11 bases between. In nucleotides, the CDR3 is TGCAGTGCTATATCGGGGAGGGAAGCTTTCTTT. Its protein product is CSAISGREAFF.

This clone came up many times. The gene calls are TRBV20-1 and TRBJ1-4, with D perhaps TRBD1 (6 bases). Trimming stripped 0 bases from V and 0 bases from J, with 8 bases between. The germline V gene encodes CDR1 DFQATT and CDR2 SNEGSKA (reference sequence). The CDR3 has 15 amino acids. The CDR3 bases are TGCAGTGCTAGAGAAGGGGGGGCAACTAATGAAAAACTGTTTTTT. It encodes CSAREGGATNEKLFF.

The chain is built from TRBV6-1 and TRBJ1-6; the D gene is possibly TRBD1 (5 bases). Deletions cut 8 bases from V and 8 bases from J, with 16 bases between. Germline lookup yields CDR1 MNHNS and CDR2 SASEGT. The CDR3 consists of 14 residues. The CDR3 spells CASVLWQGDSPLHF. In DNA, the CDR3 is TGTGCCAGCGTTCTATGGCAGGGAGATTCACCCCTCCACTTT.

In its sample, this clone was seen many times. V usage is TRBV7-6 and J usage is TRBJ1-1; 8 bases are shared with TRBD1. This CDR3 is 13 amino acids long. From germline, CDR1 is SGHVS and CDR2 FNYEAQ. V dropped 5 bases and J dropped 11; count of bases not matched to a gene: 10. CDR3 bases: TGTGCCAGCAGCGCACCTAGGACAGGGAAGGCTTTCTTT. Its protein is CASSAPRTGKAFF. The whole variable domain, remainder taken from reference TRBV7-6 and TRBJ1-1, is GAGVSQSPRYKVTKRGQDVALRCDPISGHVSLYWYRQALGQGPEFLTYFNYEAQQDKSGLPNDRFSAERPEGSISTLTIQRTEQRDSAMYRCASSAPRTGKAFFGQGTRLTVV.

The J gene is TRBJ1-5, the V gene TRBV3-1, with D possibly being TRBD1 (6 bases). V was clipped by 4 bases and J by 6 bases, with 16 bases between them. The germline V gene encodes CDR1 LGHDT and CDR2 YNNKEL (reference sequence). The CDR3 covers 15 residues. CDR3: CASSRGGQSAQPQHF. The CDR3 coding sequence is TGTGCCAGCAGCCGAGGCGGACAGAGCGCTCAGCCCCAGCATTTT.

This clone was found a few times. A much larger clone differs from this one at a single base, so this may be a read error. The same CDR3 can be traced to other DNA sequences in this sample. The chain joins TRBV29-1 to TRBJ1-4, with 9 bases identical to TRBD1. Germline values: CDR1 SQVTM, CDR2 ANQGSEA. This CDR3 is 14 amino acids long. The CDR3 sequence: CSGRGTGTNEKLFF. In nucleotides, the CDR3 is TGCAGCGGCCGTGGGACAGGGACTAATGAAAAACTGTTTTTC.

The sample holds many counts of this clone. V gene TRBV6-6 combines with J gene TRBJ2-6; perhaps D is TRBD1 or TRBD2 (5 bases each). The CDR3 extends over 16 amino acids. Trimming cost V 2 bases and J 0 bases, with 8 bases left between them. In germline, CDR1 is MNHNY, CDR2 SVGAGI (reference sequence). CDR3 region: CASSYGTGSGANVLTF. Written as DNA, the CDR3 is TGTGCCAGCAGTTACGGGACGGGCTCTGGGGCCAACGTCCTGACTTTC.

As DNA, the CDR3 is TGCGCCAGCAGCCCGACAATTACAGGGTCGCACACCATATATTTT. Amino acid sequence: CASSPTITGSHTIYF. J is TRBJ1-3 and V is TRBV5-1; tentative D call: TRBD1 (6 bases). Germline-derived CDR1 and CDR2 are SGHRS and YFSETQ. V dropped 4 bases and J dropped 8 bases, with 19 bases sitting between them. This CDR3 is 15 amino acids long.

This clone was observed many times. The genes are TRBV20-1 and TRBJ1-5; no clear D. The CDR3 is made up of 13 amino acids. The V and J ends lost 3 bases and 3 bases respectively, with 9 bases between them. Germline V gives CDR1 DFQATT, CDR2 SNEGSKA (reference sequence). The CDR3 coding sequence is TGCAGTGCTAGTTTCAGTGACAATCAGCCCCAGCATTTT. It encodes CSASFSDNQPQHF.

This clone was seen a handful of times. The V call is TRBV27, the J call TRBJ1-1; D is perhaps TRBD1 (5 bases). V dropped 6 bases and J dropped 2 bases, with 10 bases sitting between them. There are 13 residues in the CDR3. CDR1 is MNHEY and CDR2 is SMNVEV in the germline V gene (reference sequence). CDR3 in DNA: TGTGCCAGCAGCTTTACAGGTAACACTGAAGCTTTCTTT. Residues: CASSFTGNTEAFF.

This clone was observed a handful of times. The chain is built from TRBV28 and TRBJ1-3, with a possible D match to TRBD1 (6 bases). The V gene lost 5 bases and the J gene lost 8 bases, with 16 bases spanning the gap. Per the germline V gene, CDR1 is MDHEN and CDR2 is SYDVKM. The CDR3 is 14 amino acids. The CDR3 sequence: CASSPAAQGYTIYF. CDR3 DNA sequence: TGTGCCAGCAGTCCCGCGGCACAGGGCTACACCATATATTTT.

This clone was detected many times. This chain uses TRBV5-1 with TRBJ2-3; D is undetermined. V was shortened by 2 bases and J by 0 bases, with 1 base between the two germline ends. Germline-derived CDR1 and CDR2 are SGHRS and YFSETQ. The CDR3 has 12 amino acids. Here the CDR3 reads CASSLSTDTQYF. DNA of the CDR3: TGCGCCAGCAGCTTAAGCACAGATACGCAGTATTTT.

V and J are TRBV5-1 and TRBJ2-7; 11 bases agree with TRBD2. V gave up 4 bases and J gave up 0 bases; unmatched junction bases: 3. CDR1 is SGHRS and CDR2 is YFSETQ in the germline V gene. This CDR3 has 15 amino acids. In DNA form, the CDR3 reads TGCGCCAGCAGCGCGGGACTAGCGGTCTCCTACGAGCAGTACTTC. Amino acids: CASSAGLAVSYEQYF.

This chain connects TRBV5-1 to TRBJ2-5, with 14 bases lining up with TRBD2. CDR3 length equals 16 residues. The trim removed 6 bases at V and 5 bases at J, leaving 9 bases unmatched. Per the germline V gene, CDR1 is SGHRS and CDR2 is YFSETQ. The CDR3 spells CASIYRTSGGMETQYF. The CDR3 DNA reads TGCGCCAGCATCTATCGGACTAGCGGGGGGATGGAGACCCAGTACTTC.

The chain is built from TRBV6-1 and TRBJ1-6; no reliable D call. CDR3 size: 13 residues. Germline CDR1 reads MNHNS; CDR2 reads SASEGT. Trimming took off 10 bases at V and 8 bases at J, with 15 bases between the two ends. The CDR3 loop is CAIIGGLHSPLHF. The CDR3 nucleotides read TGTGCCATCATAGGCGGACTACATTCACCCCTCCACTTT.

This clone was seen many times. J is TRBJ2-6 and V is TRBV6-2 or TRBV6-3; 8 nucleotides line up with TRBD1. V shed 6 bases and J 0 bases; nucleotides not matched to a gene: 10. Per germline, CDR1 MNHEY and CDR2 SVGEGT. This CDR3 region has 18 residues. This CDR3 is CASSSGQATLSGANVLTF. The CDR3 DNA is TGTGCCAGCAGCTCGGGACAGGCCACTCTCTCTGGGGCCAACGTCCTGACTTTC.

Comment on this clone: The junction differs from germline at one of its ends, possibly a read error. V is TRBV14 and J is TRBJ2-7, with TRBD1 as a possible D gene (5 bases). Germline V gene sequence: CDR1 SGHDN, CDR2 FVKESK. This CDR3 has 15 amino acids. CDR3 region: CANSHWTTSSYEQYF. In nucleotides, the CDR3 is TGTGCCAACAGCCACTGGACAACCAGCTCCTACGAGCAGTACTTC.

The rearrangement joins TRBV20-1 to TRBJ1-5; a weak D match, TRBD1 (5 bases). CDR1 DFQATT and CDR2 SNEGSKA come from the germline V gene (reference sequence). V gave up 7 bases and J gave up 7 bases, with 5 bases separating them. The CDR3 extends over 9 amino acids. Written as DNA, the CDR3 is TGCAGTGGGGGGCAGCCCCAGCATTTT. Its translation is CSGGQPQHF.

The sample holds many counts of this clone. In the same sample, other DNA sequences code for this CDR3. This chain connects TRBV28 to TRBJ1-1, with D possibly TRBD1 on 6 matching bases. This CDR3 is 15 amino acids long. Trimming took off 3 bases at V and 11 bases at J, with 22 bases between the two ends. Germline V gene sequence: CDR1 MDHEN, CDR2 SYDVKM. In DNA, the CDR3 is TGTGCCAGCAGTTTTGGGGGGCCGCGGTCGCGGGGTGCTTTCTTT. Amino acid sequence: CASSFGGPRSRGAFF.

V usage is TRBV6-1 and J usage is TRBJ2-7, with 12 bases lining up with TRBD2. This CDR3 region has 15 residues. The germline V gene has CDR1 MNHNS and CDR2 SASEGT. Trimming removed 4 bases from V and 4 bases from J; junction bases left unmatched: 5. CDR3 sequence: CASSGLAGVNYEQYF. In nucleotides, the CDR3 is TGTGCCAGCAGTGGACTAGCGGGAGTGAATTACGAGCAGTACTTC.

This clone has at least ten counts. The chain couples TRBV6-4 to TRBJ2-3; 7 bases agree with TRBD2. V lost 4 bases and J lost 1; bases outside the gene matches: 2. Germline V gene lookup returns CDR1 MRHNA and CDR2 SNTAGT. The length of the CDR3 is 14 residues. CDR3 nucleotides: TGTGCCAGCAGTGTCGCGGGAGGCACAGATACGCAGTATTTT. Its protein is CASSVAGGTDTQYF.

This clone was recorded many times. The rearrangement links TRBV5-6 to TRBJ2-2; possibly TRBD1 or TRBD2 for D (5 bases each). Germline CDR1 is SGHDT and CDR2 is YYEEEE. The CDR3 runs 13 residues. The ends were cut back, 1 base at V and 6 bases at J, with 7 bases in the middle. The CDR3 bases are TGTGCCAGCAGCTTGCGGGGCGCCGGGGAGCTGTTTTTT. Amino acids: CASSLRGAGELFF.

This clone was seen a few times. V is TRBV30 and J is TRBJ2-3; TRBD2 aligns across 10 bases. This CDR3 has 15 residues. The germline gives CDR1 GTSNPN, CDR2 SVGIG (reference sequence). The trim removed 4 bases at V and 5 bases at J, leaving 9 bases unmatched. The CDR3 reads CAWTPGTSVRDTQYF. In DNA form, the CDR3 reads TGTGCCTGGACCCCGGGGACTAGCGTTCGAGATACGCAGTATTTT.

This rearrangement joins TRBV20-1 to TRBJ1-3, with 9 nucleotides matching TRBD1. CDR1 DFQATT and CDR2 SNEGSKA come from the germline V gene (reference sequence). V was pared by 0 bases and J by 2 bases, with 2 bases of the junction left unmatched. This CDR3 region has 15 residues. The CDR3 bases are TGCAGTGCTAGAGATAGACAGGGGGCTGGAAACACCATATATTTT. It yields the protein CSARDRQGAGNTIYF.

This clone was observed at least ten times. The V gene is TRBV20-1, the J gene TRBJ2-3; TRBD2 aligns across 11 bases. Germline V CDR1 and CDR2: DFQATT, SNEGSKA (reference sequence). CDR3 length: 14 residues. Germline trimming cut 5 bases from V and 3 bases from J; bases unmatched to any gene: 4. This CDR3 is CSASRLAGTDTQYF. CDR3 in DNA: TGCAGTGCTTCGAGACTAGCGGGAACAGATACGCAGTATTTT.